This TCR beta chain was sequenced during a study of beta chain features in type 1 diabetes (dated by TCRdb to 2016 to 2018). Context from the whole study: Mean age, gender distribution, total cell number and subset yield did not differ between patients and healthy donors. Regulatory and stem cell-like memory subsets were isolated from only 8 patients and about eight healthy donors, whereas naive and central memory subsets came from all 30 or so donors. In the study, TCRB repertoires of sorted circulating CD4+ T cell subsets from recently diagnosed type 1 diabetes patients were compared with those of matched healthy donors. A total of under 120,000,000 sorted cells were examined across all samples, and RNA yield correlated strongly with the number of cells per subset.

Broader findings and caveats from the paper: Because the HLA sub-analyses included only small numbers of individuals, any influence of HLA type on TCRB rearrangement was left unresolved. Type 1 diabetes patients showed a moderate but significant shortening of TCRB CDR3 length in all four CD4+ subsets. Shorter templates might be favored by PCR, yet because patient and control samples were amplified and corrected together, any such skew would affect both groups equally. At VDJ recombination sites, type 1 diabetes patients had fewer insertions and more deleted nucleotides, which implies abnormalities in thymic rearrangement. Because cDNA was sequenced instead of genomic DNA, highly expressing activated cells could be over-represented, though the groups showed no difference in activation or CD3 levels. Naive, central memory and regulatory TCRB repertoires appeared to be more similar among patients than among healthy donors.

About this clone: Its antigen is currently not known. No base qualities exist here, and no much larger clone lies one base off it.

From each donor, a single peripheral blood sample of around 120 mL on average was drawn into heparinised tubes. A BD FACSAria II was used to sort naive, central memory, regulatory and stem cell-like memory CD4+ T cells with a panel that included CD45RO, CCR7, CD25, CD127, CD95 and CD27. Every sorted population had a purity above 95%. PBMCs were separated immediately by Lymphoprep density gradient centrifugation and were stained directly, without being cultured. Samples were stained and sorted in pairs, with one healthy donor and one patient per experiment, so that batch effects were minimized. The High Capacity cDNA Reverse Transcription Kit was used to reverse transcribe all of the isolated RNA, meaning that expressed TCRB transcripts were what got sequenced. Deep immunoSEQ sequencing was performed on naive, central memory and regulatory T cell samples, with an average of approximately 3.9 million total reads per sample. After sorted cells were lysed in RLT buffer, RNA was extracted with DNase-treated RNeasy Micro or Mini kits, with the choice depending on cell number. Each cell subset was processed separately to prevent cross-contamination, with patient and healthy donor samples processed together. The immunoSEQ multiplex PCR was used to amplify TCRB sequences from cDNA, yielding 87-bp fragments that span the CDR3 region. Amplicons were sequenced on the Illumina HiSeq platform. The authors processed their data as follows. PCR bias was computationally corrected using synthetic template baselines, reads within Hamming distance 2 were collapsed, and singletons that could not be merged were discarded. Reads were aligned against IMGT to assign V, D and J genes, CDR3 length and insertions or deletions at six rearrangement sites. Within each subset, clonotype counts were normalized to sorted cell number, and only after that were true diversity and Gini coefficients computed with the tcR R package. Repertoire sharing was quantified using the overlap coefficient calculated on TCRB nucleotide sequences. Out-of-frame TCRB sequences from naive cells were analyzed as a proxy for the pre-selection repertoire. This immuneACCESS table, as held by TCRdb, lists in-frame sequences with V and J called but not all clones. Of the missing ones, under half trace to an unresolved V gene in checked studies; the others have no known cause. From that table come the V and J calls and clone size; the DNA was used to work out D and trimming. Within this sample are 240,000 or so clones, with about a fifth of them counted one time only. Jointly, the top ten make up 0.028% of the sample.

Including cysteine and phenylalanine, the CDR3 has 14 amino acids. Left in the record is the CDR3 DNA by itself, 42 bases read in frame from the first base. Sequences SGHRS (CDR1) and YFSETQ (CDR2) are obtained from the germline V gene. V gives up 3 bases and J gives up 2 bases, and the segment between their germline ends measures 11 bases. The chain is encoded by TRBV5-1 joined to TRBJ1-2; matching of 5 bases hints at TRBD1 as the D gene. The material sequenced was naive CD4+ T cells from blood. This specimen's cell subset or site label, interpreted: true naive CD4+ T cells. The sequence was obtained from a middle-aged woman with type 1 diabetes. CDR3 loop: CASSSTVSNYGYTF. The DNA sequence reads TGCGCCAGCAGCTCGACAGTCAGCAACTATGGCTACACCTTC.